Each of the 18 T cell receptor beta chains below was sequenced from the same sample in a study of blood T cell repertoires in COVID-19. Here immunoSEQ multiplex PCR was the method, and the copy in TCRdb shows in-frame clones only, minus some. This sample has under 350,000 clones, with 89% found just once. The material sequenced was peripheral blood. Every receptor here comes from a woman in her thirties with COVID-19, enrolled during active disease.

V gene TRBV6-2 or TRBV6-3 combines with J gene TRBJ1-1, with 8 nucleotides matching TRBD1. The CDR3 loop spans 13 amino acids. With V trimmed by 4 bases and J by 8 bases, 6 bases remained unmatched. Germline V lookup: CDR1 MNHEY, CDR2 SVGEGT. DNA of the CDR3: TGTGCCAGCAGTTCCGACAGGGGCACAGAAGCTTTCTTT. Its translation: CASSSDRGTEAFF.

The chain links TRBV5-8 to TRBJ1-1; 10 bases match TRBD1. CDR1 is SGHTS, CDR2 YDEGEE, per germline. The CDR3 extends over 17 amino acids. Losses at the gene ends were 4 bases for V and 1 base for J; bases not matched to a gene: 10. CDR3 DNA: TGTGCCAGCAGCCCCCTTCTCGGGACAGGGGAGAACACTGAAGCTTTCTTT. Its protein is CASSPLLGTGENTEAFF.

The chain employs TRBV6-2 or TRBV6-3 and TRBJ1-3; possibly TRBD1 for D (6 bases). CDR1 MNHEY and CDR2 SVGEGT come from the germline V gene. The V gene lost 5 bases and the J gene lost 0 bases, with 8 bases spanning the gap. The CDR3 spans 14 residues. CDR3 loop: CASSRTASGNTIYF. As DNA, the CDR3 is TGTGCCAGCAGTCGGACAGCCTCTGGAAACACCATATATTTT.

The chain combines TRBV2 with TRBJ2-1, with 9 nucleotides matching TRBD2. Germline CDR1 reads SNHLY; CDR2 reads FYNNEI. The length of the CDR3 is 16 residues. After removal of 2 bases from V and 9 bases from J, the junction contained 11 bases not matched to a gene. The CDR3 coding sequence is TGTGCCAGCAGTGAATTGGTAGCGGGGGCGCTTGGTGAGCAGTTCTTC. Its translation: CASSELVAGALGEQFF. The full variable domain, with the rest looked up from reference TRBV2 and TRBJ2-1, is EPEVTQTPSHQVTQMGQEVILRCVPISNHLYFYWYRQILGQKVEFLVSFYNNEISEKSEIFDDQFSVERPDGSNFTLKIRSTKLEDSAMYFCASSELVAGALGEQFFGPGTRLTVL.

This chain uses TRBV27 with TRBJ2-7; TRBD1 aligns across 9 bases. After removal of 6 bases from V and 6 bases from J, the junction contained 9 bases not matched to a gene. Germline-derived CDR1 and CDR2 are MNHEY and SMNVEV (reference sequence). This CDR3 is 14 amino acids long. In DNA form, the CDR3 reads TGTGCCAGCAGGAGGGGGACAGGGTCGCTCGAGCAGTACTTC. Its protein is CASRRGTGSLEQYF.

The chain is built from TRBV29-1 and TRBJ1-2; D perhaps matches TRBD1 (5 bases). V was trimmed by 4 bases and J by 0 bases, leaving 12 bases between them. The CDR3 loop spans 14 amino acids. Germline CDR1 SQVTM, CDR2 ANQGSEA. In DNA form, the CDR3 reads TGCAGCGTTGTGGGGGGGGAAGCTAACTATGGCTACACCTTC. It encodes CSVVGGEANYGYTF. The variable domain in full, completed from reference TRBV29-1 and TRBJ1-2, reads SAVISQKPSRDICQRGTSLTIQCQVDSQVTMMFWYRQQPGQSLTLIATANQGSEATYESGFVIDKFPISRPNLTFSTLTVSNMSPEDSSIYLCSVVGGEANYGYTFGSGTRLTVV.

The V call is TRBV24-1, the J call TRBJ1-4; the D is unclear. Per germline, CDR1 KGHDR and CDR2 SFDVKD. The CDR3 consists of 14 residues. V was pared by 3 bases and J by 3 bases, with 7 bases between. For the CDR3, the DNA is TGTGCCACCAGTGATGCGGGTTCTAATGAAAAACTGTTTTTT. Its protein product is CATSDAGSNEKLFF.

This chain joins TRBV5-5 and TRBJ1-4; 12 nucleotides align to TRBD1. V was pared by 2 bases and J by 8 bases, with 13 bases of the junction left unmatched. The CDR3 length is 18 residues. Germline CDR1 SGHKS, CDR2 YYEKEE (reference sequence). The CDR3 here is CASSFLTGTGGTGEKLFF. The CDR3 bases are TGTGCCAGCAGCTTTTTAACCGGGACAGGGGGCACAGGGGAAAAACTGTTTTTT.

The chain recombines TRBV13 with TRBJ2-2; 8 nucleotides match TRBD2. After removal of 3 bases from V and 2 bases from J, the junction contained 8 bases not matched to a gene. The CDR3 has 17 amino acids. CDR1 and CDR2 (germline): PRHDT, FYEKMQ (reference sequence). CDR3 coding DNA: TGTGCCAGCAGCTTCACGGGGGGGTATGTTAACACCGGGGAGCTGTTTTTT. This translates into CASSFTGGYVNTGELFF.

V and J are TRBV19 and TRBJ1-2, with D possibly being TRBD1 (6 bases). The V gene lost 4 bases and the J gene lost 2 bases, with 8 bases spanning the gap. The germline V gene has CDR1 LNHDA and CDR2 SQIVND (reference sequence). The CDR3 loop spans 13 amino acids. The CDR3 bases are TGTGCCAGTAGTAGGACAGTAAACTATGGCTACACCTTC. Translating it yields CASSRTVNYGYTF.

The J gene is TRBJ1-6, the V gene TRBV10-3, with 9 bases matching TRBD1. The CDR3 consists of 15 residues. V dropped 6 bases and J dropped 3; count of bases not matched to a gene: 3. Germline values: CDR1 ENHRY, CDR2 SYGVKD. The CDR3 DNA reads TGTGCCATCAGGGACAGGGGCCTCTATAATTCACCCCTCCACTTT. It encodes CAIRDRGLYNSPLHF.

The V gene is TRBV6-5, the J gene TRBJ2-1; 9 nucleotides match TRBD2. The CDR3 runs to 14 residues. From germline, CDR1 is MNHEY and CDR2 SVGAGI. V shed 6 bases, J shed 2 bases, and the junction held 2 bases outside the gene matches. CDR3 bases: TGTGCCAGCAGGCTAGCGGGACCCTACAATGAGCAGTTCTTC. This gives the protein CASRLAGPYNEQFF.

This clone was seen a few times. The chain recombines TRBV19 with TRBJ1-3, with D possibly TRBD1 on 5 matching bases. Germline V gives CDR1 LNHDA, CDR2 SQIVND (reference sequence). The CDR3 covers 14 residues. V was cut by 5 bases and J by 1 base, with 9 bases left in between. CDR3 protein: CASSGGKSGNTIYF. CDR3 bases: TGTGCCAGTAGTGGGGGGAAGTCTGGAAACACCATATATTTT.

The chain uses TRBV28 and TRBJ1-1; D is possibly TRBD1 (6 bases). Deletions cut 5 bases from V and 7 bases from J, with 11 bases between. The CDR3 loop spans 12 amino acids. CDR1 is MDHEN, CDR2 SYDVKM, per germline. The DNA for the CDR3 is TGTGCCAGCAGTCGAGAACAGGGTGAAGCTTTCTTT. Translated, it gives CASSREQGEAFF.

Of note for this clone: Because it lacks the conserved phenylalanine or tryptophan at the end, this CDR3 is likely a read error. The limits of the CDR3 on the DNA are not certain, so only TCRdb's listed CDR3 is given. V is TRBV27 and J is TRBJ1-2; the table's TRBD1 call for D was not verified on the DNA. The CDR3 sequence runs 13 residues, both termini included. CDR1 and CDR2 (germline): MNHEY, SMNVEV (reference sequence). CDR3 protein: CASSQRDGTGLTN.

The rearrangement uses TRBV5-1 and TRBJ2-1, with D perhaps TRBD1 (5 bases). The CDR3 totals 16 residues. With 0 bases removed from V and 0 bases from J, the gap between germline ends came to 10 bases. Germline V gives CDR1 SGHRS, CDR2 YFSETQ. CDR3 sequence reads: CASSLAADSSYNEQFF. The CDR3 bases are TGCGCCAGCAGCTTGGCGGCCGACAGCTCCTACAATGAGCAGTTCTTC.

This rearrangement joins TRBV15 to TRBJ2-1, with D possibly matching TRBD2 (6 bases). Germline V gives CDR1 LNHNV, CDR2 YYDKDF (reference sequence). The CDR3 loop spans 17 amino acids. V was trimmed by 2 bases and J by 0 bases, leaving 14 bases between them. CDR3 nucleotide sequence: TGTGCCACCAGCAGAAACCTCGGGGGAAGCTCCTACAATGAGCAGTTCTTC. Its translation: CATSRNLGGSSYNEQFF.

This clone has only a few counts. The chain combines TRBV5-4 with TRBJ2-7; 7 nucleotides match TRBD1. The CDR3 is 14 residues long. The V and J ends lost 4 bases and 7 bases, in that order; junction bases with no gene match: 11. The germline V gene encodes CDR1 SGHNT and CDR2 YYREEE (reference sequence). CDR3 in DNA: TGTGCCAGCAGCCCGAGTGAGGGGGCACTTGAGCAGTACGTC. Translating gives CASSPSEGALEQYV.